This entry concerns a single TCR beta chain. What it recognizes is unknown. This entry belongs to a study of PD-1 blockade in classical Hodgkin lymphoma. Every patient relapsed after autologous stem cell transplantation, and brentuximab vedotin exposure varied. Measured with immunoSEQ multiplex PCR; TCRdb has only the in-frame clones, and not every one. The sample has 30,000 to 45,000 clones; about 70% are singletons. Deletions cut 3 bases from V and 3 bases from J, with 12 bases between. Germline V gene sequence: CDR1 MNHEY, CDR2 SMNVEV (reference sequence). The CDR3 loop spans 14 amino acids. Study-wide results and caveats: By C4D1, diversity of CD4+ TCRs had risen significantly, whereas that of CD8+ TCRs had not. Newly diagnosed patients and complete responders had comparable diversity at baseline. Reported baseline diversity: healthy donors highest, relapsed/refractory patients lowest.

The sequence was obtained from a human donor with classical Hodgkin lymphoma. The input for sequencing was peripheral blood mononuclear cells (PBMCs), taken before the second cycle of nivolumab. The chain joins TRBV27 to TRBJ2-7, with no clear D. The CDR3 DNA reads TGTGCCAGCAGTTTTCGATCCGTCGGCTACGAGCAGTACTTC. Residues: CASSFRSVGYEQYF.